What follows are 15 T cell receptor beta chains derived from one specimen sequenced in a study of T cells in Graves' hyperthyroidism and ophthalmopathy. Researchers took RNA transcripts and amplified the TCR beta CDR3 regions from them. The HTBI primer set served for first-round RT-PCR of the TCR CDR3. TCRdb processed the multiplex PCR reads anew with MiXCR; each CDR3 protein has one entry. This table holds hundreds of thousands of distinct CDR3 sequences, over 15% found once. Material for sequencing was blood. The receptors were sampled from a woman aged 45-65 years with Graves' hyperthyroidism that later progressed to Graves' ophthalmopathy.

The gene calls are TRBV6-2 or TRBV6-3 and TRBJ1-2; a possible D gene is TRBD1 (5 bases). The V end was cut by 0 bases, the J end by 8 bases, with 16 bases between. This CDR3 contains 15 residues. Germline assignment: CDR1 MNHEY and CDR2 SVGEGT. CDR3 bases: TGTGCCAGCAGTTACTCGAGGGGTTACAGCAGGGGCTACACCTTC. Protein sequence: CASSYSRGYSRGYTF.

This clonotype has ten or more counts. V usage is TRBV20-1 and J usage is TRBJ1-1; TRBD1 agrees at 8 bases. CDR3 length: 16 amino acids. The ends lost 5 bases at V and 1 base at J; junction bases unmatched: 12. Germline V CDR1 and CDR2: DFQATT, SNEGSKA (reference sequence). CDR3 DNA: TGCAGTGCTGGGAGGACAGGGCTTACTCGGAACACTGAAGCTTTCTTT. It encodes CSAGRTGLTRNTEAFF.

The CDR3 reads CASRFDRGPVGELFF. The CDR3 DNA reads TGTGCCAGCAGGTTTGACAGGGGGCCGGTCGGGGAGCTGTTTTTT. The gene calls are TRBV2 and TRBJ2-2, with 10 bases aligning to TRBD1. V lost 6 bases and J lost 7; bases outside the gene matches: 8. Germline V gene data show CDR1 as SNHLY and CDR2 as FYNNEI. The CDR3 runs to 15 residues.

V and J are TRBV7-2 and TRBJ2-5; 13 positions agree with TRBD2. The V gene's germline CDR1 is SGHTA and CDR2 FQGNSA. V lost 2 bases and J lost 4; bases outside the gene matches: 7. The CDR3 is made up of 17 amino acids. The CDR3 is CASSLLGTSGEGETQYF. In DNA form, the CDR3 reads TGTGCCAGCAGCTTATTGGGGACTAGCGGGGAGGGAGAGACCCAGTACTTC.

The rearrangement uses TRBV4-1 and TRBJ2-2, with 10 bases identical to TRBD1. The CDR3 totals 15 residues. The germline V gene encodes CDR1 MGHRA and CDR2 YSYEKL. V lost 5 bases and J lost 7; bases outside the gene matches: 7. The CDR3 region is CASSLLGTGDGELFF. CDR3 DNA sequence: TGCGCCAGCAGCTTATTGGGGACAGGGGACGGGGAGCTGTTTTTT.

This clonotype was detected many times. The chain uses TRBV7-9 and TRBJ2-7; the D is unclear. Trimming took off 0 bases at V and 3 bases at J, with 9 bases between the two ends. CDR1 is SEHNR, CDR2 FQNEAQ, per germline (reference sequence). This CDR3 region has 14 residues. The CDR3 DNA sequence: TGTGCCAGCAGCTTAGCTAGTCCAGGCTACGAGCAGTACTTC. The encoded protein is CASSLASPGYEQYF.

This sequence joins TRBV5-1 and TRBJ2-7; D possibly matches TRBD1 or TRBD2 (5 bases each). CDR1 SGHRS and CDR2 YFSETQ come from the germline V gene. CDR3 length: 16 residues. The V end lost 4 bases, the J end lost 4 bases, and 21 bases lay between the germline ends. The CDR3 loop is CASSGTGTPHGYEQYF. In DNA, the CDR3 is TGCGCCAGCAGCGGGACCGGGACCCCCCACGGATACGAGCAGTACTTC.

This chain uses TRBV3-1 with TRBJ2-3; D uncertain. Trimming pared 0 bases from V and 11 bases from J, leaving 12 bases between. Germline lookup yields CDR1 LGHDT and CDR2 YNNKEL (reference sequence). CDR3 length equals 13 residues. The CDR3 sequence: CASSQDLSFRQYF. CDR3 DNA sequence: TGTGCCAGCAGCCAAGATCTTTCCTTCAGGCAGTATTTT.

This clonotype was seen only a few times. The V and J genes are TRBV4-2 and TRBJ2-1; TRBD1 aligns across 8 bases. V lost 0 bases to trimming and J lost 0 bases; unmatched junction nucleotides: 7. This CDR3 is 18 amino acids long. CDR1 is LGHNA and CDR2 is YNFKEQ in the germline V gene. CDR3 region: CASSQDPQGAPSYNEQFF. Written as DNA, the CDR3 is TGTGCCAGCAGCCAAGATCCCCAGGGGGCCCCCTCCTACAATGAGCAGTTCTTC.

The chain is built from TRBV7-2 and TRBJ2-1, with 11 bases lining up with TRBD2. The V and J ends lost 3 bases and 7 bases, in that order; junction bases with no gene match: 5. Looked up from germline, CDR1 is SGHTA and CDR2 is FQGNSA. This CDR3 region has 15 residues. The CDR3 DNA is TGTGCCAGCAGCTTTAGCGGGGGGGCGGCGAATGAGCAGTTCTTC. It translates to CASSFSGGAANEQFF.

CDR3 in amino acids: CAISEDGGGGYTF. The CDR3 nucleotides are TGTGCCATCAGTGAGGACGGGGGCGGTGGCTACACCTTC. The gene calls are TRBV10-3 and TRBJ1-2; a weak D match, TRBD1 (6 bases). The germline V gene encodes CDR1 ENHRY and CDR2 SYGVKD. CDR3 length equals 13 residues. The germline V and J ends were trimmed by 2 bases and 7 bases, with 11 bases remaining between them.

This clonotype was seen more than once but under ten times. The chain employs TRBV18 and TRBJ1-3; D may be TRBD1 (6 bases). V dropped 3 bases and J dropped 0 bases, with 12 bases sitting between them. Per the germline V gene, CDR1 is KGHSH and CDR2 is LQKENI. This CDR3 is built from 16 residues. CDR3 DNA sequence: TGTGCCAGCTCACCGGGACACATATTCTCTGGAAACACCATATATTTT. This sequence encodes CASSPGHIFSGNTIYF.

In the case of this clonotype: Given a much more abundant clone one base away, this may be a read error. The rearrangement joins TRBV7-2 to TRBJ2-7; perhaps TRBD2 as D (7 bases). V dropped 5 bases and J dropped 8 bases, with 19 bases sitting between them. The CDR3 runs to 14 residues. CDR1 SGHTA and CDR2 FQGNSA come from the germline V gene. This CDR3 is CASSRGGGAVKQYF. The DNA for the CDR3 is TGTGCCAGCAGCAGGGGGGGGGGAGCAGTCAAGCAGTACTTC.

The CDR3 nucleotides read TGTGCCAGCAGAAAGGGGACAGGGCGGGACACTGAAGCTTTCTTT. Amino acid sequence: CASRKGTGRDTEAFF. V gene TRBV5-4 combines with J gene TRBJ1-1, with 9 nucleotides matching TRBD1. The germline V gene has CDR1 SGHNT and CDR2 YYREEE (reference sequence). This CDR3 region has 15 residues. The J segment lost 3 bases and the V segment lost 5 bases, leaving 8 bases of the junction unmatched. Drawing the rest from reference TRBV5-4 and TRBJ1-1, the complete variable domain is ETGVTQSPTHLIKTRGQQVTLRCSSQSGHNTVSWYQQALGQGPQFIFQYYREEENGRGNFPPRFSGLQFPNYSSELNVNALELDDSALYLCASRKGTGRDTEAFFGQGTRLTVV.

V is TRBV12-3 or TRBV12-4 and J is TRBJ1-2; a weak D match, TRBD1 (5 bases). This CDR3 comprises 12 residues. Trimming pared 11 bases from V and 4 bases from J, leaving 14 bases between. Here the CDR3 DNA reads TGTGCCTCCCGTGGGGCAAGCTATGGCTACACCTTC. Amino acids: CASRGASYGYTF.